This T cell receptor (beta chain) was sequenced in a study of blood T cell repertoires in COVID-19. Study-level background: From T cells, B-cell-depleted T cells, or PBMCs came the material, which was cDNA or gDNA.

In the original processing: Estimated nucleated cell counts came from reference gene primer amplification. TCRdb's copy holds only in-frame clones and misses some; the assay was immunoSEQ multiplex PCR. V and J calls and clone size are given by that table; D and trimming were obtained from the DNA. Counted here are approximately 210,000 clones, 84% occurring once; the ten biggest clones make up 20%. In germline, CDR1 is LNHNV, CDR2 YYDKDF (reference sequence). The CDR3 consists of 16 residues. Losses at the gene ends were 4 bases for V and 2 bases for J; bases not matched to a gene: 7. Material for sequencing was peripheral blood. The receptor's source is a man aged 30-40 years with active or convalescent COVID-19. The gene calls are TRBV15 and TRBJ2-3; 9 bases are shared with TRBD2. CDR3 in DNA: TGTGCCACCAGCAACAGGCGGGGGGGATTCACAGATACGCAGTATTTT. This codes for CATSNRRGGFTDTQYF.